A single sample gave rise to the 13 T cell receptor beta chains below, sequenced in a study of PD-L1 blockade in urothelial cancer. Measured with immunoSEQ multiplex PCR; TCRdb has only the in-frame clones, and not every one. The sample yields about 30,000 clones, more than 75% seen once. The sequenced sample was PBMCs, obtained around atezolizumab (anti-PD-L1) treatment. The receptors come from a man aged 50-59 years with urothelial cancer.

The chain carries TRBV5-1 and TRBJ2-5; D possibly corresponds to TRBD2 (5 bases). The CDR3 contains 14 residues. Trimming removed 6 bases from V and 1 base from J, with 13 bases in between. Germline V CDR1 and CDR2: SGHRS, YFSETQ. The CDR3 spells CASTQGRGQETQYF. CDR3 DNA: TGCGCCAGCACCCAAGGGAGAGGCCAAGAGACCCAGTACTTC.

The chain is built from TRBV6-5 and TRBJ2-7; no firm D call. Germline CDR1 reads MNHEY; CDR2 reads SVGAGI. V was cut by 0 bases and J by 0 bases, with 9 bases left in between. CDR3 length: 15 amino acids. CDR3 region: CASSYSESVSYEQYF. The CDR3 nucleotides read TGTGCCAGCAGTTACTCTGAGTCGGTCTCCTACGAGCAGTACTTC.

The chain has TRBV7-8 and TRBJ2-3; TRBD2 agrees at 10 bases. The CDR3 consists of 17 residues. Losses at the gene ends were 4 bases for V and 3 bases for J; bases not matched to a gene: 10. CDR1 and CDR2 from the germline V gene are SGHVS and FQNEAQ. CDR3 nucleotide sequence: TGTGCCAGCAGCTCCCTCACCGGGACTAGCGCGACAGATACGCAGTATTTT. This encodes CASSSLTGTSATDTQYF. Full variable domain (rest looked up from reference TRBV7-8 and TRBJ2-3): GAGVSQSPRYKVAKRGQDVALRCDPISGHVSLFWYQQALGQGPEFLTYFQNEAQLDKSGLPSDRFFAERPEGSVSTLKIQRTQQEDSAVYLCASSSLTGTSATDTQYFGPGTRLTVL.

CDR3 region: CASSLAPRQGDPTDTQYF. CDR3 DNA sequence: TGCGCCAGCAGCTTGGCTCCCAGACAGGGGGACCCCACAGATACGCAGTATTTT. The genes are TRBV5-1 and TRBJ2-3; 9 nucleotides match TRBD1. This CDR3 is 18 amino acids long. The V gene's germline CDR1 is SGHRS and CDR2 YFSETQ. V lost 0 bases and J lost 2; bases outside the gene matches: 10.

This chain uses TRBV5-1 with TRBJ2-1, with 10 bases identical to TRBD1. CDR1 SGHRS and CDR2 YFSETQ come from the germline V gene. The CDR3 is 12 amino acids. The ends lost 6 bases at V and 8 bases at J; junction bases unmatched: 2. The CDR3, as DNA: TGCGCCAGCAAGACAGGGGGCCATGAGCAGTTCTTC. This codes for CASKTGGHEQFF.

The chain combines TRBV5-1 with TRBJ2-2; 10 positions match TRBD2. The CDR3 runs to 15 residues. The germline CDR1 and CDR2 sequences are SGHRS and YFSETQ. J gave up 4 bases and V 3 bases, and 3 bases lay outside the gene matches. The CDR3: CASSWGLASTGELFF. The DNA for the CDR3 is TGCGCCAGCAGCTGGGGACTAGCGTCCACCGGGGAGCTGTTTTTT.

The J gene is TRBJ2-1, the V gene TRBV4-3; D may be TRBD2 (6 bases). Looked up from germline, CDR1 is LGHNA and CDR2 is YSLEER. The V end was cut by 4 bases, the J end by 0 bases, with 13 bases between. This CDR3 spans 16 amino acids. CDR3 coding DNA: TGCGCCAGCAGCCCCCGGGGGACTCACTCCTACAATGAGCAGTTCTTC. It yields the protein CASSPRGTHSYNEQFF.

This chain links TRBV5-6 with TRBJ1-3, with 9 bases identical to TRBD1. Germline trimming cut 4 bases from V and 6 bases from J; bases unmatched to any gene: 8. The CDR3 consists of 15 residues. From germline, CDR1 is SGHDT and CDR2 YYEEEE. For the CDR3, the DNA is TGTGCCAGCAGCAGGGGTGTACAGGGGGCAAACACCATATATTTT. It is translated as CASSRGVQGANTIYF.

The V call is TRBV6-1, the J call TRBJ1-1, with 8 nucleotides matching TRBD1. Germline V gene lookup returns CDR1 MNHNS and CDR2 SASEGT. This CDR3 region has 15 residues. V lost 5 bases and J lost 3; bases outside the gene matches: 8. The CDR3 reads CASSLQGDPYTEAFF. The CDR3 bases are TGTGCCAGCAGTTTACAGGGGGACCCCTACACTGAAGCTTTCTTT.

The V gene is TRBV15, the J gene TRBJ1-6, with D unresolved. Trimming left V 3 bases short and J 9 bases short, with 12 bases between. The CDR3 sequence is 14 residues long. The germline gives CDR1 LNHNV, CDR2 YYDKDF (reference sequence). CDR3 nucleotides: TGTGCCACCAGCAGTAAAATCCAGGTTTCACCCCTCCACTTT. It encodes CATSSKIQVSPLHF. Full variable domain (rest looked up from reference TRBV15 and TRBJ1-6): DAMVIQNPRYQVTQFGKPVTLSCSQTLNHNVMYWYQQKSSQAPKLLFHYYDKDFNNEADTPDNFQSRRPNTSFCFLDIRSPGLGDTAMYLCATSSKIQVSPLHFGNGTRLTVT.

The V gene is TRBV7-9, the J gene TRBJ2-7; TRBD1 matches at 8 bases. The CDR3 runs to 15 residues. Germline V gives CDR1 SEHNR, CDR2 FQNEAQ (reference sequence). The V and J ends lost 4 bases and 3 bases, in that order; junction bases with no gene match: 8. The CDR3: CASSSRTGTSYEQYF. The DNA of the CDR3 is TGTGCCAGCAGCTCCCGGACAGGGACAAGCTACGAGCAGTACTTC.

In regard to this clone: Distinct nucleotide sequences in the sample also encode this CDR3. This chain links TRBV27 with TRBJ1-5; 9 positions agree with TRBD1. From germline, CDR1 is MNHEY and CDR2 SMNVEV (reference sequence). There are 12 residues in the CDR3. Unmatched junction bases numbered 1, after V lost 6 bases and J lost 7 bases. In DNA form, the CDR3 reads TGTGCCAGCAGAACAGGGGGCCAGCCCCAGCATTTT. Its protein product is CASRTGGQPQHF.

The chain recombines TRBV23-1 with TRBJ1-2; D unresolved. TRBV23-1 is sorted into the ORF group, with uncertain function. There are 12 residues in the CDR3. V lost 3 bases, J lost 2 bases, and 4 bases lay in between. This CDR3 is CASSQLNYGYTF. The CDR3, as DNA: TGCGCCAGCAGTCAGCTAAACTATGGCTACACCTTC.